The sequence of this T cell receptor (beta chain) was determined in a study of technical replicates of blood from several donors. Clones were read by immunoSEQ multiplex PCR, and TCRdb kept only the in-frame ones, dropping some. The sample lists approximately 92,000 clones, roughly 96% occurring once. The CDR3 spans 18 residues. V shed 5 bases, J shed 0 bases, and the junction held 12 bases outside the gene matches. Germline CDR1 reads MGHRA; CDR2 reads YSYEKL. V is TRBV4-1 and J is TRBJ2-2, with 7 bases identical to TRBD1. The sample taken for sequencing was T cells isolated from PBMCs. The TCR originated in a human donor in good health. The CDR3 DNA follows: TGCGCCAGCAGCTTTCGGGCGGCCGGGACAGCGAACACCGGGGAGCTGTTTTTT. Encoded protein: CASSFRAAGTANTGELFF.